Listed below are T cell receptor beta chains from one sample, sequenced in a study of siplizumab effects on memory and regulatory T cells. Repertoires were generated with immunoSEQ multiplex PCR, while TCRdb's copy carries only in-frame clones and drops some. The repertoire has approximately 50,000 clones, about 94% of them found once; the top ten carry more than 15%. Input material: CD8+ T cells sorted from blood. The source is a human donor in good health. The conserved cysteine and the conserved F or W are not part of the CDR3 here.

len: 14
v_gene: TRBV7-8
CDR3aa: ASSFSSSGSPDEQF

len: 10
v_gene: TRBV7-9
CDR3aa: ASSFGRDTQY

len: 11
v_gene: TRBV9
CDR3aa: ASKPAAHTEAF

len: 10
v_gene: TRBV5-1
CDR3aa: ASSPRGSNWF

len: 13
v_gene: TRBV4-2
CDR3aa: ASSQQGEAAYEQY

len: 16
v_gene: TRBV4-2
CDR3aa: ASSPYPGLADNTGELF

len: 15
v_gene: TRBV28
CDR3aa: ASSLSDRALANYGYT

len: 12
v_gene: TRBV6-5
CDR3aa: ASREELDTDTQY

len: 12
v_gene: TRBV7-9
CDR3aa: ASSLELGYNEQF

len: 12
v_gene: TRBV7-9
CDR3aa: ASSSTQGDTEAF

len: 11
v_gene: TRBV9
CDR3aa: ASSNQGDYGYT

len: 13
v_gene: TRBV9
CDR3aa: ASSASGTGGYEQY

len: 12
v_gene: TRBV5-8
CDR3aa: ASSRIQGYYGYT

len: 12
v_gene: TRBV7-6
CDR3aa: ASSLGDRVYEQY